Presented here are 23 T cell receptor beta chains from one specimen sequenced in a study of T cells in Graves' hyperthyroidism and ophthalmopathy. Amplification of TCR beta CDR3 regions used RNA as the template. A set of HTBI primers served as the primers for a first-round RT-PCR of the TCR CDR3. MiXCR was run by TCRdb on the multiplex PCR reads, yielding one entry per CDR3 protein. The data hold 490,000 or so distinct CDR3 sequences, with approximately 20% observed a single time. The specimen sequenced was blood. The source of these receptors is a man between 40 and 49 years old with Graves' ophthalmopathy.

Here the CDR3 reads CASSYSTSPPSEQFF. Here the CDR3 DNA reads TGTGCCAGCAGTTACTCGACTAGCCCTCCTAGTGAGCAGTTCTTC. This chain connects TRBV6-2 or TRBV6-3 to TRBJ2-1; 7 bases match TRBD2. The CDR3 is 15 residues long. Germline-derived CDR1 and CDR2 are MNHEY and SVGEGT. V lost 0 bases and J lost 9; bases outside the gene matches: 8.

The table lists this clonotype with a few counts. The gene calls are TRBV2 and TRBJ1-1, with D maybe TRBD1 (5 bases). V shed 4 bases and J shed 8 bases, with 20 bases lying between them. CDR1 is SNHLY and CDR2 is FYNNEI in the germline V gene. The CDR3 is made up of 15 amino acids. The CDR3: CASSAWGGGGEEAFF. The CDR3 DNA is TGTGCCAGCAGTGCCTGGGGGGGGGGGGGAGAGGAAGCTTTCTTT.

This rearrangement joins TRBV7-2 to TRBJ1-3, with D unresolved. Germline CDR1 SGHTA, CDR2 FQGNSA. Between the trimmed V and J ends, which lost 4 bases and 2 bases, there was a span of 12 bases. The length of the CDR3 is 15 residues. The CDR3 loop reads CASSSYRAPGNTIYF. CDR3 DNA: TGTGCCAGCAGCTCTTACCGGGCCCCTGGAAACACCATATATTTT.

This clonotype was counted ten times or more. The rearrangement joins TRBV28 to TRBJ1-1; the D is unclear. Per germline, CDR1 MDHEN and CDR2 SYDVKM. V lost 6 bases and J lost 8, with 13 bases in between. This CDR3 region has 12 residues. The chain's CDR3 is CASRVTRGEAFF. The CDR3, as DNA: TGTGCCAGCAGAGTCACTCGTGGGGAAGCTTTCTTT.

This rearrangement joins TRBV10-3 to TRBJ1-2; D gene uncertain. This CDR3 is built from 14 residues. CDR1 ENHRY and CDR2 SYGVKD come from the germline V gene. The V end lost 4 bases, the J end lost 2 bases, and 11 bases lay between the germline ends. The CDR3 protein is CAISVQLTNYGYTF. The DNA of the CDR3 is TGTGCCATCAGTGTTCAACTCACCAACTATGGCTACACCTTC.

The chain uses TRBV7-8 and TRBJ2-1; D unresolved. This CDR3 comprises 13 residues. The V gene lost 4 bases and the J gene lost 5 bases, with 9 bases spanning the gap. Germline CDR1 SGHVS, CDR2 FQNEAQ. As DNA, the CDR3 is TGTGCCAGCAGCTCCCCCTACAACAATGAGCAGTTCTTC. Protein: CASSSPYNNEQFF.

V gene TRBV6-2 or TRBV6-3 combines with J gene TRBJ2-3; a possible D gene is TRBD1 (5 bases). V lost 2 bases and J 1 base, leaving 10 bases between the germline ends. The CDR3 extends over 15 amino acids. The germline gives CDR1 MNHEY, CDR2 SVGEGT. The CDR3 loop reads CASSYLGLRTDTQYF. The CDR3 DNA sequence: TGTGCCAGCAGTTACCTGGGGCTACGCACAGATACGCAGTATTTT.

This sequence joins TRBV24-1 and TRBJ2-2; the D call may be TRBD1 or TRBD2 (5 bases each). CDR3 size: 14 residues. V was clipped by 5 bases and J by 5 bases, with 11 bases between them. Germline V gives CDR1 KGHDR, CDR2 SFDVKD. CDR3: CATSAGTLTGELFF. The CDR3 bases are TGTGCCACCAGTGCCGGGACCTTGACCGGGGAGCTGTTTTTT.

Remarks on this clonotype: The junction departs from the called germline gene at one end, perhaps through a read error. The CDR3 nucleotides are TGTGCCGGCAGCTTGGTGGAATACACTGAAGCTTTCTTT. Translation: CAGSLVEYTEAFF. The chain recombines TRBV7-9 with TRBJ1-1; no firm D call. CDR1 is SEHNR and CDR2 is FQNEAQ in the germline V gene (reference sequence). CDR3 length equals 13 residues.

This clonotype has at least ten counts. This chain links TRBV7-9 with TRBJ2-1; TRBD1 aligns across 7 bases. CDR1 and CDR2 from the germline V gene are SEHNR and FQNEAQ (reference sequence). Trimming removed 5 bases from V and 8 bases from J; junction bases left unmatched: 12. This CDR3 spans 15 amino acids. The CDR3 DNA is TGTGCCAGCAGCCCTCGGGAAGGGGGCTTGGATGAGCAGTTCTTC. Amino acids: CASSPREGGLDEQFF.

The chain combines TRBV7-2 with TRBJ2-5; D possibly corresponds to TRBD2 (6 bases). The length of the CDR3 is 15 residues. V was pared by 5 bases and J by 7 bases, with 20 bases between. Germline CDR1 is SGHTA and CDR2 is FQGNSA. CDR3 sequence reads: CASSPSPTSAGTQYF. The CDR3 nucleotides are TGTGCCAGCAGCCCTAGCCCGACTAGTGCGGGGACCCAGTACTTC.

This clonotype was recorded at least ten times. The rearrangement uses TRBV12-3 or TRBV12-4 and TRBJ2-1, with D possibly TRBD2 on 6 matching bases. V lost 7 bases to trimming and J lost 5 bases, with 21 bases between them. CDR3 size: 16 residues. The CDR3 reads CASTFTRRGLNNEQFF. The CDR3 nucleotides are TGTGCCAGCACCTTCACCAGGAGGGGTCTCAACAATGAGCAGTTCTTC.

The sample holds a few counts of this clonotype. This chain connects TRBV30 to TRBJ2-3, with D perhaps matching TRBD1 or TRBD2 (5 bases each). Germline CDR1 GTSNPN, CDR2 SVGIG (reference sequence). This CDR3 comprises 14 residues. V dropped 5 bases and J dropped 2 bases, with 14 bases sitting between them. This chain's CDR3 is CAWSAGTNTDTQYF. DNA of the CDR3: TGTGCCTGGTCTGCCGGGACCAACACAGATACGCAGTATTTT.

This clonotype has only a few counts. V gene TRBV10-3 combines with J gene TRBJ1-2; D perhaps matches TRBD1 (5 bases). This CDR3 contains 12 residues. Trimming removed 4 bases at V and 6 bases at J, with 9 bases between. CDR1 is ENHRY and CDR2 is SYGVKD in the germline V gene. CDR3 protein: CAISGGMDGYTF. In nucleotides, the CDR3 is TGTGCCATCAGTGGGGGGATGGATGGCTACACCTTC.

The rearrangement uses TRBV27 and TRBJ2-7; D gene uncertain. The CDR3 spans 14 residues. From germline, CDR1 is MNHEY and CDR2 SMNVEV (reference sequence). V lost 6 bases, J lost 0 bases, and 12 bases lay in between. This chain's CDR3 is CASSQLDRSYEQYF. The DNA for the CDR3 is TGTGCCAGCAGCCAACTGGACCGCTCCTACGAGCAGTACTTC.

On this clonotype itself: No DNA is shown, since the ends of the CDR3 on it are uncertain; the CDR3 is the one TCRdb lists. The CDR3 region is CASKGSGRFGSGDTQYF. This sequence joins TRBV28 and TRBJ2-3; no DNA check was done on the table's D call, TRBD2. Ends included, the CDR3 has 17 residues. Germline CDR1 reads MDHEN; CDR2 reads SYDVKM.

V gene TRBV5-1 combines with J gene TRBJ2-1; TRBD2 matches 11 bases. Germline V CDR1 and CDR2: SGHRS, YFSETQ. The CDR3 runs 14 residues. The J segment lost 6 bases and the V segment lost 4 bases, leaving 3 bases of the junction unmatched. CDR3 bases: TGCGCCAGCAGCACCCTAGCGGGAGGCAATGAGCAGTTCTTC. Translated, it gives CASSTLAGGNEQFF.

This clonotype was counted many times. J is TRBJ1-1 and V is TRBV5-1; perhaps TRBD1 as D (5 bases). The V and J ends lost 0 bases and 11 bases respectively, with 11 bases between them. The CDR3 has 12 residues. CDR1 and CDR2 from the germline V gene are SGHRS and YFSETQ. This CDR3 reads CASSLDEGVAFF. The CDR3 region has the DNA TGCGCCAGCAGCTTGGACGAAGGGGTGGCTTTCTTT.

This clonotype was seen a handful of times. The chain joins TRBV6-2 or TRBV6-3 to TRBJ1-5; the match to TRBD1 covers 11 bases. Germline loops: CDR1 MNHEY, CDR2 SVGEGT. V dropped 5 bases and J dropped 2; count of bases not matched to a gene: 14. The CDR3 covers 19 residues. The CDR3, as DNA: TGTGCCAGCAGTAATAACCGGGACAGGGGGGTTTATGGCAATCAGCCCCAGCATTTT. This sequence encodes CASSNNRDRGVYGNQPQHF.

This clonotype was detected many times. The gene calls are TRBV20-1 and TRBJ2-3; the match to TRBD2 covers 13 bases. Trimming took 6 bases from V and 2 from J; bases not matched to a gene: 14. The germline CDR1 and CDR2 sequences are DFQATT and SNEGSKA (reference sequence). CDR3 length: 18 amino acids. CDR3 DNA sequence: TGCAGTGCAAACCGCAACGACGGGACTAGCGGGACCACAGATACGCAGTATTTT. It yields the protein CSANRNDGTSGTTDTQYF.

This clonotype was found a few times. V usage is TRBV19 and J usage is TRBJ1-1; TRBD1 matches 8 bases. This CDR3 contains 16 residues. The J segment lost 1 base and the V segment lost 5 bases, leaving 9 bases of the junction unmatched. The V gene's germline CDR1 is LNHDA and CDR2 SQIVND (reference sequence). CDR3 protein: CASSRDRPLGNTEAFF. The CDR3 nucleotides are TGTGCCAGTAGTCGGGACAGGCCTTTGGGGAACACTGAAGCTTTCTTT.

This clonotype came up many times. The chain joins TRBV28 to TRBJ2-1; 7 bases are a match to TRBD2. V gave up 6 bases and J gave up 12 bases; unmatched junction bases: 14. The germline gives CDR1 MDHEN, CDR2 SYDVKM. CDR3 length equals 14 residues. The chain's CDR3 is CASSPAGVAGRQFF. In DNA form, the CDR3 reads TGTGCCAGCAGCCCGGCGGGAGTGGCAGGTAGGCAGTTCTTC.

The chain recombines TRBV6-2 or TRBV6-3 with TRBJ1-2; 7 bases match TRBD1. Germline CDR1 MNHEY, CDR2 SVGEGT. The CDR3 length is 14 residues. V shed 2 bases, J shed 7 bases, and the junction held 7 bases outside the gene matches. The CDR3 nucleotides are TGTGCCAGCAGTTACAGCCGGGGACAGTCTGGCTACACCTTC. It codes for CASSYSRGQSGYTF.